The clone carrying this TCR beta chain has only one observation. There are 13 residues in the CDR3. Per the germline V gene, CDR1 is MNHEY and CDR2 is SVGEGT. Trimming took 2 bases from V and 7 from J, leaving 9 bases between them. The cohort comprised adults aged roughly 18 to 100 years residing in about two dozen US areas. Donors in Cohort 3 counted as recovered after two negative PCRs, clearance, or symptom resolution. In the original analysis: Quantification of nucleated cells was approximated via reference gene primer amplification. TCRdb keeps only in-frame clones here, not all; method: immunoSEQ multiplex PCR. That table gives V, J and clone size, and the DNA gave D and trimming. Of approximately 300,000 clones listed, about nine tenths are singletons. The data were taken from a study of blood T cell repertoires in COVID-19. As for the study in general: The study drew acute and convalescent COVID-19 samples from the United States, Italy and Spain.

The sequencing input was PBMCs or T cells enriched from blood (not recorded which). V usage is TRBV6-2 or TRBV6-3 and J usage is TRBJ1-5, with no clear D. This sequence originates from a man aged 55 to 69 who had recovered from COVID-19. CDR3 bases: TGTGCCAGCAGTTACCAGGTTAGGCAGCCCCAGCATTTT. Translation: CASSYQVRQPQHF.